This T cell receptor beta chain derives from a study of ipilimumab plus nivolumab after autologous stem cell transplantation. Turning to the study itself: A median of about 8 nivolumab and 5 ipilimumab doses were given. The study, taken as a whole, reports: The authors say TCR, Treg and microbiome findings warrant further study.

A word on this clone: The antigen is not known.

CDR1 is SGHAT and CDR2 is FQNNGV in the germline V gene. This CDR3 has 16 residues. The germline V and J ends were trimmed by 5 bases and 1 base, with 16 bases remaining between them. The repertoire was sequenced with immunoSEQ multiplex PCR; TCRdb's copy has only in-frame clones and lacks some. The sample includes about 15,000 clones, 60% to 75% of them seen just once. Sample: PBMCs, taken in a trial of ipilimumab plus nivolumab as post-transplant consolidation. This receptor was taken from a male donor with primary mediastinal lymphoma. The chain joins TRBV11-2 to TRBJ2-3; D is possibly TRBD1 or TRBD2 (6 bases each). CDR3 in DNA: TGTGCCAGCAGCAGGTTGGGGGGCGGACGCACAGATACGCAGTATTTT. It translates to CASSRLGGGRTDTQYF. The whole variable domain, filled in from reference TRBV11-2 and TRBJ2-3, reads EAGVAQSPRYKIIEKRQSVAFWCNPISGHATLYWYQQILGQGPKLLIQFQNNGVVDDSQLPKDRFSAERLKGVDSTLKIQPAKLEDSAVYLCASSRLGGGRTDTQYFGPGTRLTVL.